Listed here are 30 T cell receptor beta chains from one sample, sequenced in a study of regulatory T cells in long-lasting Graves disease. As for time point: newly diagnosed GD, antithyroid drugs for less than 3 months. Preparation of the TCR library used RNA extracted from PBMCs. The TCR beta library used iRepertoire HTBI primers with Arm-PCR amplification of CDR3. TCRdb independently ran MiXCR on the multiplex PCR reads; one entry per CDR3 protein. The sample includes about 530,000 distinct CDR3 sequences, around 15% seen only once; the top ten take approximately 25%. These data are also associated with another study on T cells in Graves' hyperthyroidism and ophthalmopathy.

This specimen consisted of peripheral blood mononuclear cells (PBMCs), obtained at new diagnosis, from a patient treated with antithyroid drugs. These receptors were taken from a woman in her forties or fifties with Graves disease.

This chain links TRBV9 with TRBJ1-5, with TRBD1 matching over 7 bases. Germline CDR1 reads SGDLS; CDR2 reads YYNGEE. V lost 0 bases and J lost 3; bases outside the gene matches: 6. This CDR3 comprises 16 residues. The CDR3 DNA reads as TGTGCCAGCAGCGTAGACGACAGGGACGCCAATCAGCCCCAGCATTTT. Its translation is CASSVDDRDANQPQHF.

This clonotype was seen ten or more times. The V call is TRBV5-1, the J call TRBJ2-2, with TRBD1 matching 8 bases. Per the germline V gene, CDR1 is SGHRS and CDR2 is YFSETQ. The CDR3 is 14 amino acids. V shed 1 base and J 9 bases; nucleotides not matched to a gene: 5. Here the CDR3 reads CASSLWQGAWELFF. CDR3 DNA sequence: TGCGCCAGCAGCTTGTGGCAGGGGGCCTGGGAGCTGTTTTTT.

This clonotype was observed a handful of times. The chain is built from TRBV20-1 and TRBJ1-1; 9 positions match TRBD1. This CDR3 comprises 15 residues. Germline assignment: CDR1 DFQATT and CDR2 SNEGSKA (reference sequence). V trimming: 6 bases; J trimming: 5 bases; junction bases outside the gene matches: 13. The CDR3 sequence: CSARTGAPGETEAFF. DNA for the CDR3: TGCAGTGCCCGGACAGGGGCCCCCGGGGAGACTGAAGCTTTCTTT.

V and J are TRBV19 and TRBJ2-2; possibly TRBD2 for D (6 bases). This CDR3 comprises 14 residues. Looked up from germline, CDR1 is LNHDA and CDR2 is SQIVND (reference sequence). Trimming left V 3 bases short and J 6 bases short, with 11 bases between. Here the CDR3 DNA reads TGTGCCAGTAGTATTGAGGGAGGCGCCGGGGAGCTGTTTTTT. This sequence encodes CASSIEGGAGELFF.

This clonotype was counted ten times or more. The chain uses TRBV12-3 or TRBV12-4 and TRBJ2-1, with D perhaps TRBD1 or TRBD2 (5 bases each). CDR3 size: 14 residues. Trimming left V 7 bases short and J 0 bases short, with 10 bases between. The CDR3 is CASTRDGSYNEQFF. The CDR3 coding sequence is TGTGCCAGCACCCGGGACGGCTCCTACAATGAGCAGTTCTTC.

This clonotype has ten or more counts. The gene calls are TRBV10-3 and TRBJ1-1, with D hard to call. V lost 10 bases and J 1 base, leaving 16 bases between the germline ends. Germline assignment: CDR1 ENHRY and CDR2 SYGVKD. The CDR3 spans 14 residues. CDR3 bases: TGTGCCACCAACACGGGAAGGGAGAACACTGAAGCTTTCTTT. This encodes CATNTGRENTEAFF.

This chain joins TRBV4-2 and TRBJ1-6; 7 bases are a match to TRBD1. Trimming at V came to 2 bases and at J to 9 bases, leaving 10 bases not matched to a gene. This CDR3 is 16 amino acids long. The germline gives CDR1 LGHNA, CDR2 YNFKEQ. As DNA, the CDR3 is TGTGCCAGCAGCCAAAACGACAGGGACCATGGTTCACCCCTCCACTTT. Protein: CASSQNDRDHGSPLHF.

This clonotype was seen repeatedly, ten times or more. The V call is TRBV12-3 or TRBV12-4, the J call TRBJ2-5; D remains ambiguous. The CDR3 covers 13 residues. Trimming stripped 7 bases from V and 1 base from J, with 10 bases between. The chain's CDR3 is CASTWTTQETQYF. The CDR3 DNA reads TGTGCCAGCACGTGGACGACCCAAGAGACCCAGTACTTC.

Concerning this clonotype itself: Given a much more abundant clone one base away, this may be a read error. The chain carries TRBV11-3 and TRBJ1-1; no reliable D call. Germline values: CDR1 SGHNT, CDR2 YENEEA. This CDR3 comprises 13 residues. V lost 8 bases, J lost 1 base, and 11 bases lay in between. The CDR3 nucleotides read TGTGCCAGCGCGACGGGTCAGAACACTGAAGCTTTCTTT. It translates to CASATGQNTEAFF.

This clonotype was observed at least ten times. This chain links TRBV6-1 with TRBJ1-6, with a possible D match to TRBD1 (6 bases). Per germline, CDR1 MNHNS and CDR2 SASEGT. V lost 6 bases and J lost 0, with 15 bases in between. This CDR3 contains 17 residues. CDR3 coding DNA: TGTGCCAGCAGGGATAAAAGGGGGAGCTCCTATAATTCACCCCTCCACTTT. Protein product: CASRDKRGSSYNSPLHF.

A few counts support this clonotype. The chain combines TRBV18 with TRBJ1-2, with D maybe TRBD1 (6 bases). Germline CDR1 is KGHSH and CDR2 is LQKENI. Between the trimmed V and J ends, which lost 6 bases and 0 bases, there was a span of 17 bases. This CDR3 comprises 16 residues. The CDR3 is CASSPSTGSTNYGYTF. As DNA, the CDR3 is TGTGCCAGCTCTCCTTCGACAGGTTCAACTAACTATGGCTACACCTTC.

This clonotype was observed at least ten times. This chain connects TRBV4-2 to TRBJ2-1; a weak D match, TRBD2 (6 bases). The CDR3 spans 16 residues. Germline lookup yields CDR1 LGHNA and CDR2 YNFKEQ. Between the trimmed V and J ends, which lost 1 base and 3 bases, there was a span of 13 bases. The CDR3 sequence is CASSQVRGEDYNEQFF. The CDR3 region has the DNA TGTGCCAGCAGCCAAGTCCGAGGGGAGGACTACAATGAGCAGTTCTTC.

The rearrangement joins TRBV24-1 to TRBJ2-1; D possibly corresponds to TRBD1 (7 bases). The CDR3 totals 16 residues. Germline values: CDR1 KGHDR, CDR2 SFDVKD. V was pared by 9 bases and J by 0 bases, with 17 bases between. CDR3 nucleotides: TGTGCCACCGCGGAGTCAGGGGGGCCCTCCTACAATGAGCAGTTCTTC. The encoded protein is CATAESGGPSYNEQFF.

This clonotype was seen ten or more times. The rearrangement uses TRBV3-1 and TRBJ1-1; D gene uncertain. This CDR3 contains 15 residues. Looked up from germline, CDR1 is LGHDT and CDR2 is YNNKEL (reference sequence). V lost 1 base and J lost 2, with 11 bases in between. CDR3 in DNA: TGTGCCAGCAGCCAAGTTTACACCCTCAACACTGAAGCTTTCTTT. Its protein is CASSQVYTLNTEAFF.

This clonotype has ten or more counts. The chain's CDR3 is CSARTGTDTQYF. In DNA, the CDR3 is TGCAGTGCTAGGACAGGCACAGATACGCAGTATTTT. V gene TRBV20-1 combines with J gene TRBJ2-3; D might be TRBD1 (5 bases). The V end lost 3 bases, the J end lost 1 base, and 5 bases lay between the germline ends. Germline CDR1 reads DFQATT; CDR2 reads SNEGSKA (reference sequence). The CDR3 contains 12 residues.

This chain uses TRBV5-1 with TRBJ2-6; 7 positions agree with TRBD1. Germline-derived CDR1 and CDR2 are SGHRS and YFSETQ. This CDR3 comprises 16 residues. With 5 bases clipped from V and 0 bases from J, the junction kept 5 bases outside the gene matches. CDR3: CASSWDRLSGANVLTF. The CDR3, as DNA: TGCGCCAGCAGTTGGGACAGACTCTCTGGGGCCAACGTCCTGACTTTC.

This clonotype was seen at least ten times. V is TRBV3-1 and J is TRBJ1-5, with D possibly being TRBD1 (6 bases). The CDR3 is made up of 14 amino acids. V lost 2 bases and J lost 5, with 10 bases in between. Germline V gene data show CDR1 as LGHDT and CDR2 as YNNKEL (reference sequence). CDR3 residues: CASSQTRGDQPQHF. The CDR3 DNA reads as TGTGCCAGCAGCCAAACCAGGGGCGATCAGCCCCAGCATTTT.

The chain combines TRBV6-1 with TRBJ2-1; 8 bases map to TRBD2. From germline, CDR1 is MNHNS and CDR2 SASEGT. V lost 7 bases to trimming and J lost 11 bases; unmatched junction nucleotides: 7. The CDR3 consists of 12 residues. CDR3 in DNA: TGTGCCAGCATGCTGGCGGGAGGCCAGCAGTTCTTC. As protein: CASMLAGGQQFF.

This clonotype was counted many times. The V call is TRBV7-9, the J call TRBJ2-5; D remains ambiguous. The germline CDR1 and CDR2 sequences are SEHNR and FQNEAQ (reference sequence). The length of the CDR3 is 12 residues. V shed 8 bases and J shed 7 bases, with 14 bases lying between them. For the CDR3, the DNA is TGTGCCAGCGGCGCTTTGCCCTTGACCCAGTACTTC. It is translated as CASGALPLTQYF. Filled out from reference TRBV7-9 and TRBJ2-5, the complete variable domain reads DTGVSQNPRHKITKRGQNVTFRCDPISEHNRLYWYRQTLGQGPEFLTYFQNEAQLEKSRLLSDRFSAERPKGSFSTLEIQRTEQGDSAMYLCASGALPLTQYFGPGTRLLVL.

The chain carries TRBV5-1 and TRBJ1-4; D is unresolved. In germline, CDR1 is SGHRS, CDR2 YFSETQ. The ends were cut back, 4 bases at V and 5 bases at J, with 12 bases in the middle. This CDR3 spans 14 amino acids. CDR3 residues: CASSVAGHNEKLFF. CDR3 DNA sequence: TGCGCCAGCAGCGTCGCCGGGCACAATGAAAAACTGTTTTTT.

This clonotype was picked up many times. The chain joins TRBV29-1 to TRBJ2-3; a possible D gene is TRBD2 (5 bases). The CDR3 has 12 residues. The V and J ends lost 4 bases and 0 bases respectively, with 5 bases between them. CDR1 and CDR2 from the germline V gene are SQVTM and ANQGSEA. CDR3 DNA: TGCAGCGTTGGGGAGAGCACAGATACGCAGTATTTT. Translating gives CSVGESTDTQYF.

In this sample, this clonotype turned up many times. The CDR3 sequence is CASSRDRAWGYTF. The CDR3 bases are TGTGCCAGCAGTAGGGACAGGGCTTGGGGCTACACCTTC. This chain connects TRBV7-2 to TRBJ1-2, with 9 positions matching TRBD1. Germline V gene data show CDR1 as SGHTA and CDR2 as FQGNSA. Unmatched junction bases numbered 7, after V lost 6 bases and J lost 8 bases. The CDR3 is 13 residues long.

Turning to this clonotype: This may be a read error, as it is one base from a much larger clone. The chain links TRBV30 to TRBJ1-4; 7 nucleotides align to TRBD1. Per germline, CDR1 GTSNPN and CDR2 SVGIG (reference sequence). The CDR3 has 13 amino acids. V dropped 4 bases and J dropped 9; count of bases not matched to a gene: 8. In DNA form, the CDR3 reads TGTGCCTGGACAACAGGGGCATCGAAAAAACTGTTTTTT. It yields the protein CAWTTGASKKLFF.

There are many counts of this clonotype. This chain links TRBV18 with TRBJ1-2; 7 nucleotides agree with TRBD1. The germline V gene has CDR1 KGHSH and CDR2 LQKENI. The V gene end was trimmed by 0 bases and the J gene end by 8 bases; junction bases not matched to a gene: 6. CDR3 length: 14 residues. Here the CDR3 reads CASSPPNQQGGYTF. The CDR3 DNA follows: TGTGCCAGCTCACCACCAAATCAACAGGGGGGCTACACCTTC.

The gene calls are TRBV24-1 and TRBJ2-2; TRBD2 matches 13 bases. The CDR3 is made up of 19 amino acids. Germline CDR1 is KGHDR and CDR2 is SFDVKD. V gave up 5 bases and J gave up 0 bases; unmatched junction bases: 8. CDR3 protein: CATSAPGLAGFANTGELFF. The CDR3 nucleotides are TGTGCCACCAGTGCCCCGGGACTAGCGGGGTTCGCGAACACCGGGGAGCTGTTTTTT.

The CDR3 protein is CSARKKGQGDVQPQHF. In DNA form, the CDR3 reads TGCAGTGCTAGAAAGAAAGGACAGGGTGACGTTCAGCCCCAGCATTTT. The rearrangement links TRBV20-1 to TRBJ1-5, with TRBD1 identical over 8 bases. CDR1 is DFQATT and CDR2 is SNEGSKA in the germline V gene (reference sequence). With 2 bases clipped from V and 6 bases from J, the junction kept 12 bases outside the gene matches. The CDR3 consists of 16 residues.

For this clonotype: The germline gene is not matched at one end of the junction; a read error may be the cause. The V and J genes are TRBV27 and TRBJ1-1; D unclear. The germline V gene has CDR1 MNHEY and CDR2 SMNVEV (reference sequence). The CDR3 covers 12 residues. The CDR3 loop reads CASRDMNTETFF. CDR3 sequence (DNA): TGTGCCAGCCGTGACATGAACACTGAAACTTTCTTT.

The chain's CDR3 is CASSPPADEQYF. CDR3 bases: TGCGCCAGCAGCCCACCAGCCGACGAGCAGTACTTC. This sequence joins TRBV5-1 and TRBJ2-7, with D hard to call. The V end was cut by 4 bases, the J end by 5 bases, with 10 bases between. The CDR3 totals 12 residues. Germline V CDR1 and CDR2: SGHRS, YFSETQ.

In this sample, this clonotype turned up many times. The rearrangement uses TRBV11-1 and TRBJ2-2, with a possible D match to TRBD1 (6 bases). Germline CDR1 reads SGHAT; CDR2 reads FQDESV (reference sequence). The CDR3 runs to 15 residues. The V gene lost 5 bases and the J gene lost 8 bases, with 18 bases spanning the gap. CDR3 in amino acids: CASSPTAAGVGELFF. CDR3 nucleotide sequence: TGTGCCAGCAGCCCGACGGCGGCAGGGGTGGGGGAGCTGTTTTTT.

The chain is built from TRBV19 and TRBJ1-1; D is undetermined. Germline CDR1 and CDR2: LNHDA and SQIVND (reference sequence). CDR3 length: 14 amino acids. V was cut by 7 bases and J by 12 bases, with 24 bases left in between. The CDR3 DNA reads as TGTGCCAGTACCCTCGGCAGTGGGAGAATTGGAACTTTCTTT. Its translation is CASTLGSGRIGTFF.